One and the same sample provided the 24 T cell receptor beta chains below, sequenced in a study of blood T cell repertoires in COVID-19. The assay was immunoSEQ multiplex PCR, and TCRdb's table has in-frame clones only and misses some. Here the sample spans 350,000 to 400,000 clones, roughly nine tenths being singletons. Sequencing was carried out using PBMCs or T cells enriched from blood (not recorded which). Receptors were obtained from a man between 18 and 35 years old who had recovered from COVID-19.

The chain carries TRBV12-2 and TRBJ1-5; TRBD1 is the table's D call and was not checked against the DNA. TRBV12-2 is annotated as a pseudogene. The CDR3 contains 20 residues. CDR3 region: CASRLDTPGTGGSGNQPQHF. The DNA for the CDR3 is TGTGCAAGTCGCTTAGATACCCCCGGGACAGGGGGCTCGGGCAATCAGCCCCAGCATTTT.

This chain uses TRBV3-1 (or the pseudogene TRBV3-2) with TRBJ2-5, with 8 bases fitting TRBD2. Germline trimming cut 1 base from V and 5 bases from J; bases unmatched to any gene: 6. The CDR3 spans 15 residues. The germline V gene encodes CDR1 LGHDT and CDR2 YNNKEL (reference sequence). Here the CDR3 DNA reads TGTGCCAGCAGCCAAGCGTCTAGCGGGTTCGAGACCCAGTACTTC. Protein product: CASSQASSGFETQYF.

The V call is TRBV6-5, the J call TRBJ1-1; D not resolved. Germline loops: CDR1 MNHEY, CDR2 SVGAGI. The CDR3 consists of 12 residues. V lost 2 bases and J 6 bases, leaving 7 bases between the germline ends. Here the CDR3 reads CASSYGSAEAFF. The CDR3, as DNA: TGTGCCAGCAGTTACGGAAGCGCTGAAGCTTTCTTT.

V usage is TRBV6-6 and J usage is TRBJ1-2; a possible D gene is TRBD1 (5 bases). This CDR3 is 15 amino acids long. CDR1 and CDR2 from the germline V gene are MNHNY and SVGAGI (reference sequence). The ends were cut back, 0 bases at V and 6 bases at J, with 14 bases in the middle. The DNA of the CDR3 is TGTGCCAGCAGTTACTCGGTTCAGGGAGGAAATGGCTACACCTTC. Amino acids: CASSYSVQGGNGYTF.

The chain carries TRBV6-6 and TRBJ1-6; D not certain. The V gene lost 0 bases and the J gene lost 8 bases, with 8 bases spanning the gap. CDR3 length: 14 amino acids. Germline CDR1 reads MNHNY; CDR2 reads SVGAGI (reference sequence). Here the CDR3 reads CASSYSSPDSPLHF. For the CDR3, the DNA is TGTGCCAGCAGTTACTCGAGTCCCGATTCACCCCTCCACTTT.

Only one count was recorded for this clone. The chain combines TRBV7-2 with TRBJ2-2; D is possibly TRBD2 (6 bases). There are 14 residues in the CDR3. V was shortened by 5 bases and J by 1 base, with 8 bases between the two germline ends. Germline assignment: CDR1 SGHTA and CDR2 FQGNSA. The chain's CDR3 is CASSLSGNTGELFF. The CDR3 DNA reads TGTGCCAGCAGCCTTAGCGGGAACACCGGGGAGCTGTTTTTT. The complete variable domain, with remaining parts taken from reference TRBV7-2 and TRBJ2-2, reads GAGVSQSPSNKVTEKGKDVELRCDPISGHTALYWYRQSLGQGLEFLIYFQGNSAPDKSGLPSDRFSAERTGGSVSTLTIQRTQQEDSAVYLCASSLSGNTGELFFGEGSRLTVL.

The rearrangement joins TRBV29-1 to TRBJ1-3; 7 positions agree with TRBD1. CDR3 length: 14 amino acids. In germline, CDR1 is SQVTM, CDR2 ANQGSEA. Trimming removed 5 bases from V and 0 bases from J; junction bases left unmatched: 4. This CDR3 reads CSVLDRTSGNTIYF. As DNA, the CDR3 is TGCAGCGTTTTGGACAGGACCTCTGGAAACACCATATATTTT.

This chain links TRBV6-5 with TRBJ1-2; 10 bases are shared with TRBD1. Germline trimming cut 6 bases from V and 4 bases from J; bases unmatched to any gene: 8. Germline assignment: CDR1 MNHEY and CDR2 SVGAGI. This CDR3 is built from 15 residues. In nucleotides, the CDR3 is TGTGCCAGCAGCAAAGGTCGGGACAGGGGCTATGGCTACACCTTC. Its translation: CASSKGRDRGYGYTF.

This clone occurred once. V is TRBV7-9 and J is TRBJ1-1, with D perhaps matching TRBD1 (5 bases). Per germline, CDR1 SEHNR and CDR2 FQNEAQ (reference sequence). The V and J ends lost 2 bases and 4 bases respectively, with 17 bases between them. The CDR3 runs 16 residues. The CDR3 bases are TGTGCCAGCAGCTTAATAGAGGGCGGCGGGGGCACTGAAGCTTTCTTT. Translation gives CASSLIEGGGGTEAFF.

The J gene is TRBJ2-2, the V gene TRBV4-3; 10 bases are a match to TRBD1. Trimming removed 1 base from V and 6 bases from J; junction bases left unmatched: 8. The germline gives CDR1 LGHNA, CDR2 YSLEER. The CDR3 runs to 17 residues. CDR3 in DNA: TGCGCCAGCAGCCAAGCCCGGGACAGGGGTAGTCCCGGGGAGCTGTTTTTT. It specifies CASSQARDRGSPGELFF.

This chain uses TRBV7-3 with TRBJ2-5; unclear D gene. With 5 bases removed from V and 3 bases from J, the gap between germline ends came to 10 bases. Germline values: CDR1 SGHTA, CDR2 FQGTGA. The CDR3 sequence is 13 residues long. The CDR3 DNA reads TGTGCCAGCAGCCAATCAGATAAAGAGACCCAGTACTTC. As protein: CASSQSDKETQYF. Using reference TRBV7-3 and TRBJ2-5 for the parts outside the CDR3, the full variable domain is GAGVSQTPSNKVTEKGKYVELRCDPISGHTALYWYRQSLGQGPEFLIYFQGTGAADDSGLPNDRFFAVRPEGSVSTLKIQRTERGDSAVYLCASSQSDKETQYFGPGTRLLVL.

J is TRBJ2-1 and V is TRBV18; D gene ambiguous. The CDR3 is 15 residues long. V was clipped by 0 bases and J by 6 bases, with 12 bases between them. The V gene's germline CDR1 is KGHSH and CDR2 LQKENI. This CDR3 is CASSPPENPFNEQFF. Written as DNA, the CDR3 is TGTGCCAGCTCACCACCCGAGAACCCCTTCAATGAGCAGTTCTTC.

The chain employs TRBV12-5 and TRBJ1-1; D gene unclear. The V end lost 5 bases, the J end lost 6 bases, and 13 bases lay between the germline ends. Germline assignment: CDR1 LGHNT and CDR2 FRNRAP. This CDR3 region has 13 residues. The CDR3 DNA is TGTGCTAGTGGTCTCGCTTCAGGATCTGAAGCTTTCTTT. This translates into CASGLASGSEAFF.

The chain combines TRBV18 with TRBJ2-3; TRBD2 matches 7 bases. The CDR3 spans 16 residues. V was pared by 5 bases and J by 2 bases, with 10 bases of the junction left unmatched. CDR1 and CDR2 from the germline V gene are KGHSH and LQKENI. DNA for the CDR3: TGTGCCAGCTCAACACAAACCAGACTAGCCACAGATACGCAGTATTTT. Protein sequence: CASSTQTRLATDTQYF.

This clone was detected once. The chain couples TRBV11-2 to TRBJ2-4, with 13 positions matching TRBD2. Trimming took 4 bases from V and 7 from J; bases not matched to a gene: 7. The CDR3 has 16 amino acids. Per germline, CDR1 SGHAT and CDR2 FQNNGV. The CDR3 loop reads CASSSWTSGSLNIQYF. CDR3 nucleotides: TGTGCCAGCAGCTCTTGGACTAGCGGGAGCCTTAACATTCAGTACTTC.

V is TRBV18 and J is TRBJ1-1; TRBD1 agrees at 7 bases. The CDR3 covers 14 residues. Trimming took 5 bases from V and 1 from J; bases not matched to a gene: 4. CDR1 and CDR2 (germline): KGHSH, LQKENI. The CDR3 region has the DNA TGTGCCAGCTCAGGGGACAGAACGAACACTGAAGCTTTCTTT. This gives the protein CASSGDRTNTEAFF.

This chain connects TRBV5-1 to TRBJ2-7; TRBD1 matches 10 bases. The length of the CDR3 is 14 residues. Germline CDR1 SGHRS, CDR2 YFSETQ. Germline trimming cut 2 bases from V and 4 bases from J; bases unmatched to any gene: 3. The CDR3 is CASSFGQGGYEQYF. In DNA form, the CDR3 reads TGCGCCAGCAGCTTCGGACAGGGGGGGTACGAGCAGTACTTC. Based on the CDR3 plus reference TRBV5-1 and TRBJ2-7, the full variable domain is KAGVTQTPRYLIKTRGQQVTLSCSPISGHRSVSWYQQTPGQGLQFLFEYFSETQRNKGNFPGRFSGRQFSNSRSEMNVSTLELGDSALYLCASSFGQGGYEQYFGPGTRLTVT.

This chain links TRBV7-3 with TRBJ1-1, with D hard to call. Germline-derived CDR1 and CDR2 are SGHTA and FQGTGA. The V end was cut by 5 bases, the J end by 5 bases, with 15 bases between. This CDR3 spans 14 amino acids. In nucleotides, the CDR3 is TGTGCCAGCAGCCCCCAGGCTGGAGGGACTGAAGCTTTCTTT. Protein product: CASSPQAGGTEAFF.

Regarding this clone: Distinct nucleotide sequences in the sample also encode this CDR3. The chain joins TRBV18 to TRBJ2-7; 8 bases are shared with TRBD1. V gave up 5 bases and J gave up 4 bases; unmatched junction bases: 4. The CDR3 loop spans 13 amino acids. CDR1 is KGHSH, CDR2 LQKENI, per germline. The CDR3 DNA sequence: TGTGCCAGCTCAAGGGACAGGTCTTACGAGCAGTACTTC. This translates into CASSRDRSYEQYF.

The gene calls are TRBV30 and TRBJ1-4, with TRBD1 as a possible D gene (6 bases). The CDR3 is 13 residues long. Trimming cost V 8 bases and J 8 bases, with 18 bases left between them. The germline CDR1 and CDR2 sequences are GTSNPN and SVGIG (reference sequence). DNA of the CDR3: TGTGCCAGTTCACAGGGCCCGGGGGAAAAACTGTTTTTT. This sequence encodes CASSQGPGEKLFF.

CDR3 loop: CASRVGLAGSHEQYF. In DNA form, the CDR3 reads TGTGCCAGCAGGGTCGGACTAGCGGGGAGTCACGAGCAGTACTTC. The chain joins TRBV6-5 to TRBJ2-7; TRBD2 matches 12 bases. This CDR3 comprises 15 residues. The junction had 8 bases not matched to a gene; V was cut back by 6 bases and J by 5 bases. Germline V gives CDR1 MNHEY, CDR2 SVGAGI.

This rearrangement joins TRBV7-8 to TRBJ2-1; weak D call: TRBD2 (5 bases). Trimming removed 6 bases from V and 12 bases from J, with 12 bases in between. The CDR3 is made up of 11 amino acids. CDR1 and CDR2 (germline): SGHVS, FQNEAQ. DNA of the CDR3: TGTGCCAGCAGTCCGCCCCTAGCGCAGTTCTTC. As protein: CASSPPLAQFF.

The CDR3 sequence: CASSPGIGGDQPQHF. The DNA for the CDR3 is TGTGCCAGCTCACCGGGGATTGGGGGGGATCAGCCCCAGCATTTT. The chain carries TRBV18 and TRBJ1-5; TRBD1 might be the D (5 bases). This CDR3 is built from 15 residues. Trimming shortened V by 3 bases and J by 5 bases, and 14 bases separated the two germline ends. CDR1 is KGHSH and CDR2 is LQKENI in the germline V gene.

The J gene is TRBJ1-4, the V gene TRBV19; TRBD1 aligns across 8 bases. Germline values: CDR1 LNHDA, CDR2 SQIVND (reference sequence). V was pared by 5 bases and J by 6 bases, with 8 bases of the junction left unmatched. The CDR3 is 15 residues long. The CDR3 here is CASSDTQGGYEKLFF. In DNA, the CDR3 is TGTGCCAGTAGTGATACACAGGGGGGATATGAAAAACTGTTTTTT.